This T cell receptor (beta chain) was recovered during a study of blood T cells in healthy people across ages. The CDR3 spans 15 residues. Unmatched junction bases numbered 5, after V lost 4 bases and J lost 2 bases. Germline values: CDR1 SGHDN, CDR2 FVKESK. This clonotype occurred a few times. Its antigen is still unknown. Primers used in a second PCR of roughly 7 to 11 cycles were a sample-barcoded 5' primer and a J-beta primer mix. TCRdb re-called the 5' RACE reads through MiXCR, storing one row per CDR3 protein. Of some 880,000 distinct CDR3 sequences in the sample, around 34% are singletons; the top ten hold about an eighth. General study findings and limits: The authors considered diversity estimates from one million T cells to be underestimates.

At least 7 million PBMCs were isolated per sample. Material for sequencing was blood. This sequence was found in a man aged 18 to 30 in good health. The chain is built from TRBV14 and TRBJ2-3, with 8 positions matching TRBD2. As DNA, the CDR3 is TGTGCCAGCAGCCCGGGACTAGTCGTCACAGATACGCAGTATTTT. As protein: CASSPGLVVTDTQYF.